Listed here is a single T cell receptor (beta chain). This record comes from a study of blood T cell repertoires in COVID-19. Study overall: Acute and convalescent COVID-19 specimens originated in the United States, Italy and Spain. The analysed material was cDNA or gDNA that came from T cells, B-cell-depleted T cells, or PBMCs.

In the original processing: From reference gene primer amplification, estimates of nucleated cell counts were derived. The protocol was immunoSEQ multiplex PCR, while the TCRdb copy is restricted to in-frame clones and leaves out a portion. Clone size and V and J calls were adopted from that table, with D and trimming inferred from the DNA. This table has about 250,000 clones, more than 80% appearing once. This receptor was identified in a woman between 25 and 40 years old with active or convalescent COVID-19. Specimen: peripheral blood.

The CDR3 protein is CAIRDSSGGNYNEQFF. DNA for the CDR3: TGTGCCATCAGGGACTCTAGCGGGGGAAACTACAATGAGCAGTTCTTC. The chain recombines TRBV10-3 with TRBJ2-1; TRBD2 agrees at 10 bases. This CDR3 is built from 16 residues. With V trimmed by 6 bases and J by 3 bases, 8 bases remained unmatched. Germline assignment: CDR1 ENHRY and CDR2 SYGVKD.